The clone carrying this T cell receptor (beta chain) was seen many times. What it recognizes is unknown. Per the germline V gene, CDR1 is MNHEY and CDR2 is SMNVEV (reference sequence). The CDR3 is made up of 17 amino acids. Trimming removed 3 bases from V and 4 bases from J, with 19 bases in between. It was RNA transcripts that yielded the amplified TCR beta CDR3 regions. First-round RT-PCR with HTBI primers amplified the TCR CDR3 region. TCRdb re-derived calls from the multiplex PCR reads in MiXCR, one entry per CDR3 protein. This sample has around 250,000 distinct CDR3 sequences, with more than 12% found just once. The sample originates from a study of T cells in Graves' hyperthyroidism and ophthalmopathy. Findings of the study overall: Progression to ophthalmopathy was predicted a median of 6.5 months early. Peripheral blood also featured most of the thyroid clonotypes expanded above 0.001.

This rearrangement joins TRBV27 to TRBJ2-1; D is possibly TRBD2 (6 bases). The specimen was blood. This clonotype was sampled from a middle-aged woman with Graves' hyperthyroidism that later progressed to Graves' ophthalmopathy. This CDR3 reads CASSFGGRTPPYNEQFF. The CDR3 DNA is TGTGCCAGCAGTTTTGGGGGGAGGACTCCTCCTTACAATGAGCAGTTCTTC.